Listed below are T cell receptor beta chains from one sample, sequenced in a study of cytomegalovirus exposure and HLA in healthy donors. The table came from immunoSEQ multiplex PCR; TCRdb's copy has only in-frame clones and leaves some out. Of some 140,000 clones in the sample, roughly 9.6% are singletons; the top ten hold about 6.7%. The specimen sequenced was PBMCs. The receptors shown here come from a woman in her forties in good health and CMV-seropositive. Both conserved end residues are part of each CDR3. D genes are given only for firm matches. Expanded clones are given a class, and other clones once, few, many or no size at all.

NA,TRBV5-1,TRBJ2-5,NA,CASRPGALETQYF,TGCGCCAGCAGACCTGGGGCCCTAGAGACCCAGTACTTC
TRBD1,TRBV29-1,TRBJ1-1,few,CSVGQGADNTEAFF,TGCAGCGTTGGACAGGGGGCGGACAACACTGAAGCTTTCTTT
NA,TRBV4-1,TRBJ1-1,few,CASSGPTVNTEAFF,TGCGCCAGCAGCGGACCGACAGTTAACACTGAAGCTTTCTTT
TRBD2,TRBV9,TRBJ2-3,NA,CASSVEGGGIDTQYF,TGTGCCAGCAGCGTAGAAGGCGGGGGGATAGATACGCAGTATTTT
TRBD1,TRBV25-1,TRBJ1-2,NA,CASRGSGTGVYGYTF,TGTGCCAGCAGGGGCAGTGGGACAGGGGTCTATGGCTACACCTTC
TRBD1,TRBV2,TRBJ2-7,NA,CASCESPTGGPSYEQYF,TGTGCCAGCTGCGAAAGTCCGACAGGGGGCCCGAGCTACGAGCAGTACTTC
NA,TRBV7-8,TRBJ1-1,few,CASSFQGNTEAFF,TGTGCCAGCAGCTTCCAGGGGAACACTGAAGCTTTCTTT
TRBD2,TRBV5-1,TRBJ2-1,NA,CASSFLAGDYNEQFF,TGCGCCAGCAGCTTCCTAGCGGGCGATTATAATGAGCAGTTCTTC
TRBD1,TRBV7-6,TRBJ1-4,few,CASSVTGGEKLFF,TGTGCCAGCAGCGTCACAGGGGGAGAAAAACTGTTTTTT
NA,TRBV5-1,TRBJ2-3,few,CASSLVEGRDTQYF,TGCGCCAGCAGCTTGGTGGAGGGAAGGGATACGCAGTATTTT
NA,TRBV6-5,TRBJ1-5,few,CASSSGDQPQHF,TGTGCAAGCAGCTCGGGGGACCAGCCCCAGCATTTT
NA,TRBV10-3,TRBJ2-7,NA,CAISVQGIEQYF,TGTGCCATCAGTGTTCAGGGAATCGAGCAGTACTTC
TRBD2,TRBV2,TRBJ2-2,NA,CASTEGASGGVWWSGELFF,TGTGCCAGCACCGAGGGGGCTAGCGGGGGGGTCTGGTGGTCCGGGGAGCTGTTTTTT
NA,TRBV14,TRBJ2-4,few,CASSQDPYYNIQYF,TGTGCCAGCAGCCAAGACCCCTACTACAACATTCAGTACTTC
TRBD2,TRBV14,TRBJ2-2,NA,CASSQAGGSTGELFF,TGTGCCAGCAGCCAGGCGGGGGGTTCGACCGGGGAGCTGTTTTTT
TRBD2,TRBV15,TRBJ2-1,NA,CATSSLAGGRNEQFF,TGTGCCACCAGCAGTTTAGCGGGGGGCCGCAATGAGCAGTTCTTC
NA,TRBV5-1,TRBJ2-7,NA,CASSFGSGRSEQYF,TGCGCCAGCAGCTTTGGGTCAGGGAGGAGCGAGCAGTACTTC
TRBD1,TRBV5-1,TRBJ2-3,few,CASEQGAGTDTQYF,TGCGCCAGCGAGCAGGGGGCGGGCACAGATACGCAGTATTTT
TRBD1,TRBV2,TRBJ2-7,few,CASKDRGSSYEQYF,TGTGCCAGCAAGGACAGGGGCAGCTCCTACGAGCAGTACTTC
TRBD2,TRBV7-8,TRBJ2-3,few,CASSSTSGGASTDTQYF,TGTGCCAGCAGCAGTACTAGCGGGGGGGCAAGCACAGATACGCAGTATTTT
TRBD1,TRBV7-2,TRBJ2-1,NA,CASSLAQGAFNEQFF,TGTGCCAGCAGCTTAGCACAGGGGGCATTCAATGAGCAGTTCTTC
TRBD2,TRBV5-5,TRBJ2-1,few,CASSLFVAGGNEQFF,TGTGCCAGCAGCTTATTCGTGGCGGGGGGGAATGAGCAGTTCTTC
NA,TRBV5-1,TRBJ2-3,few,CASSLGGVASTNTQYF,TGCGCCAGCAGCTTAGGTGGGGTCGCTAGCACAAATACGCAGTATTTT
TRBD1,TRBV6-5,TRBJ1-5,few,CASSRQGGNQPQHF,TGTGCCAGCAGTAGACAGGGCGGCAATCAGCCCCAGCATTTT
TRBD2,TRBV5-6,TRBJ2-7,NA,CASSLTAGVSYEQYF,TGTGCCAGCAGCTTGACAGCGGGAGTATCCTACGAGCAGTACTTC
TRBD1,TRBV18,TRBJ2-3,once,CASSPYRGPDTQYF,TGTGCCAGCTCACCGTACAGGGGGCCAGATACGCAGTATTTT
NA,TRBV7-3,TRBJ2-2,NA,CASSLTLGRVNTGELFF,TGTGCCAGCAGCTTAACGTTGGGCAGGGTGAACACCGGGGAGCTGTTTTTT
NA,TRBV19,TRBJ2-3,NA,CASSIYRGDTQYF,TGTGCCAGTAGTATTTACCGGGGAGATACGCAGTATTTT
TRBD1,TRBV7-2,TRBJ1-3,few,CASSSDRAGNTIYF,TGTGCCAGCAGCTCGGACAGGGCTGGAAACACCATATATTTT
NA,TRBV5-1,TRBJ1-1,few,CASRSGVGDTEAFF,TGCGCCAGCAGGTCGGGTGTGGGTGACACTGAAGCTTTCTTT
NA,TRBV7-8,TRBJ2-3,NA,CATSPDRTDTQYF,TGTGCCACCTCACCCGACAGGACAGATACGCAGTATTTT
NA,TRBV2,TRBJ2-4,NA,CASSVGDLLGKNIQYF,TGTGCCAGCAGTGTCGGGGATCTCCTGGGCAAAAACATTCAGTACTTC
TRBD1,TRBV18,TRBJ2-5,few,CASSLDRSQETQYF,TGTGCCAGCTCACTGGACAGGAGTCAAGAGACCCAGTACTTC
TRBD1,TRBV7-9,TRBJ1-2,few,CASSRKFLPGQGGDGYTF,TGTGCCAGCAGCCGTAAATTTCTTCCGGGACAGGGAGGAGATGGCTACACCTTC
TRBD1,TRBV7-9,TRBJ2-3,NA,CASSPTTGGITDTQYF,TGTGCCAGCAGTCCTACTACAGGGGGTATAACAGATACGCAGTATTTT
TRBD1,TRBV7-8,TRBJ2-7,NA,CASSRDRNYEQYF,TGTGCCAGCAGCCGGGACAGGAACTACGAGCAGTACTTC
TRBD1,TRBV27,TRBJ2-7,NA,CASSSRQGVPNEQYF,TGTGCCAGCAGTTCACGACAGGGGGTACCGAACGAGCAGTACTTC
NA,TRBV4-1,TRBJ1-1,NA,CASSQDLEAFF,TGCGCCAGCAGCCAAGACCTTGAAGCTTTCTTT
TRBD1,TRBV11-1,TRBJ1-1,NA,CASSLPGGQEAFF,TGTGCCAGCAGCCTCCCAGGGGGACAGGAAGCTTTCTTT
NA,TRBV6-5,TRBJ2-2,few,CASRRLTNTGELFF,TGTGCCAGCAGACGACTGACGAACACCGGGGAGCTGTTTTTT